The rows below give T cell receptor beta chains drawn from one sample of a study of human T cells and chemical hapten exposure. TCRdb analysed the RACE reads with MiXCR anew, one entry per CDR3 protein. The sample carries fewer than 45,000 distinct CDR3 sequences, 12% recorded once. The sample here was whole blood, taken in connection with sensitization to the hapten diphenylcyclopropenone (DPC). The source is a woman in her thirties or forties with alopecia areata. Some clones in this sample may be carry-over from other donors' samples. Both conserved end residues are part of each CDR3. The listing skips clone size in some rows; elsewhere it reads once, few, many or a size class.

V gene	clone size	J gene	CDR3 protein
TRBV28	-	TRBJ2-3	CASSLNTDTQYF
TRBV28	-	TRBJ1-4	CASGGQGYNEKLFF
TRBV20-1	many	TRBJ2-2	CSALPAPGGELFF
TRBV2	many	TRBJ2-1	CASSERGSYNEQFF
TRBV6-2/TRBV6-3	many	TRBJ1-1	CASSWQGTGTEAFF
TRBV20-1	medium-sized	TRBJ2-5	CSAPNTLRRLAGGLPETQYF
TRBV28	few	TRBJ2-7	CARSNVGGASYEQYF
TRBV20-1	many	TRBJ1-1	CSARWGPGITEAFF
TRBV11-2	-	TRBJ2-1	CASSLPSSYNEQFF
TRBV6-1	many	TRBJ2-5	CASSSWTSGPQETQYF
TRBV7-8	-	TRBJ2-7	CASSIWGTHSYEQYF
TRBV19	few	TRBJ1-5	CASTYGTGVEPQHF
TRBV7-2	few	TRBJ2-7	CASSALSEQYF
TRBV28	-	TRBJ1-5	CASSSGPSWPQHF
TRBV20-1	-	TRBJ2-2	CSARPERGGELFF
TRBV13	few	TRBJ2-7	CASSSAALAGAYEQYF
TRBV9	many	TRBJ2-5	CASSVGQGRQETQYF
TRBV10-2	few	TRBJ1-1	CASSEGGNTEAFF
TRBV5-1	few	TRBJ2-7	CASSLNSYEQYF
TRBV7-9	few	TRBJ2-7	CASCGTSDYEQYF
TRBV7-2	-	TRBJ2-3	CASSLNLAGGADTQYF
TRBV30	few	TRBJ1-3	CAWSVVPYGNTIYF
TRBV18	many	TRBJ1-1	CASSPPIMAEAFF
TRBV7-7	-	TRBJ2-1	CASSLGLDHEQFF
TRBV16	-	TRBJ1-5	CASSRSGSGNQPQHF
TRBV5-1	many	TRBJ2-7	CASSPGTGEYEQYF
TRBV11-2	many	TRBJ2-1	CASSLGRGLQFF
TRBV29-1	many	TRBJ2-3	CSATSGSPDTQYF
TRBV2	many	TRBJ1-3	CASSEEGLGGNTIYF
TRBV28	many	TRBJ2-2	CATQGQPNTGELFF
TRBV7-2	few	TRBJ2-3	CASSLFTDTQYF
TRBV6-5	many	TRBJ2-5	CASSPLSGIQATQYF
TRBV20-1	many	TRBJ1-2	CSATSGLTIGGYTF
TRBV11-3	many	TRBJ2-2	CASSLPYGGELFF
TRBV29-1	many	TRBJ1-4	CSVRHGQGNEKLFF
TRBV2	-	TRBJ1-1	CASRLNGFLLTEAFF
TRBV6-2/TRBV6-3	many	TRBJ2-7	CASSYAGLAYEQYF
TRBV29-1	many	TRBJ2-1	CSVEVVTAPRGLTIPDLVQFF
TRBV5-1	many	TRBJ2-3	CASSFLEDTQYF
TRBV12-3/TRBV12-4	-	TRBJ1-1	CASSPGTGRSAFF
TRBV18	-	TRBJ2-1	CASSPPGGSDEQFF
TRBV29-1	many	TRBJ2-7	CSADQGGGQGFPYEQYF
TRBV7-9	-	TRBJ2-1	CASSSGGDEQFF
TRBV21-1	many	TRBJ1-5	CASSNLEFLNQPQHF